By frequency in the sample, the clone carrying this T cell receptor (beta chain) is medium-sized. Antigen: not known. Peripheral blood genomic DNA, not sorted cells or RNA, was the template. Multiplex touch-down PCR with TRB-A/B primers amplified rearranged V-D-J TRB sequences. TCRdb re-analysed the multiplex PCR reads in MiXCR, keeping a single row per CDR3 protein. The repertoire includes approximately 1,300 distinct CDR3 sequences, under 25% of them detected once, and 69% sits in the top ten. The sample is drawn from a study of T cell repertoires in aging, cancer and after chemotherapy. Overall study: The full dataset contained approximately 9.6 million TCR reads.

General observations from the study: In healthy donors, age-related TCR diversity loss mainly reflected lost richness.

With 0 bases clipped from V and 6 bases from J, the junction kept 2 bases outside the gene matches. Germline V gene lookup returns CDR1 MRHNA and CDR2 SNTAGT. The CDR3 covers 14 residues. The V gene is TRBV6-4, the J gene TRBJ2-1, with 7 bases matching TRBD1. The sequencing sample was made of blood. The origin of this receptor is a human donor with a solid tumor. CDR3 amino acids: CASSDSRGPNEQFF. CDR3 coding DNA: TGTGCCAGCAGTGACTCGAGGGGGCCCAATGAGCAGTTCTTC.